This TCR beta chain was identified in a study of T cells in localized non-small cell lung cancer. Study-level findings and limits: The study detected a median roughly 61 of the top 100 tumor clones in adjacent lung. Higher T cell density in the blood was associated with longer overall survival, whereas higher adjacent-lung clonality associated with shorter survival. Clonality peaked in uninvolved adjacent lung rather than tumor.

Generated by immunoSEQ multiplex PCR, the TCRdb table keeps only in-frame clones and is missing some. The sample consists of approximately 41,000 clones, roughly nine tenths of them appearing once. CDR1 and CDR2 (germline): MDHEN, SYDVKM. Trimming cost V 6 bases and J 7 bases; bases outside gene matches: 9. The CDR3 covers 14 residues. Details on this clone: No antigen is known for it.

The receptor was derived from a woman aged 40 to 75 with stage II lung adenocarcinoma. The sample here was PBMCs, taken before any cancer treatment. The J gene is TRBJ2-5, the V gene TRBV28, with 9 bases fitting TRBD1. CDR3 DNA: TGTGCCAGCAGGGGGACAGGGAGGAGGGGGACCCAGTACTTC. Translated: CASRGTGRRGTQYF.